This T cell receptor beta chain was captured by sequencing in a study of blood T cells in healthy people across ages (dated by TCRdb to about 2015). With respect to the entire study: In model experiments, template switching captured about one uniquely barcoded TCR beta cDNA molecule for every two T cells. To track age-related changes in TCR beta repertoire diversity, the study relied on deep sequencing normalized with unique cDNA molecular identifiers. Donors were grouped into four age groups: young (average approximately 16 years), middle-aged (39), aged (around 66) and long-lived (roughly 80). To avoid experimental bias, donors of different ages were spread randomly across the sequencing lanes. For two donors (one aged 18 to 30 and one aged 80 or older), the study analyzed two additional independent replicas of 1 million unique cDNA reads from the same blood draw. General conclusions and limits of the study: As age increased, observed TCR beta diversity per million T cells dropped in a roughly linear way, and a significant reduction was already evident by age 40. The long-lived group showed more naive CD4+ T cells, fewer expanded clones and increased TCR diversity than the aged group, suggesting age selection. Estimates of total diversity based on one million sequenced T cells were considered lower bounds and underestimates. Because profiling used bulk unsorted PBMCs, naive and antigen-experienced compartments could not be compared conclusively. The CMV infection status of donors was not known, potentially confounding age-related changes in expanded clonotypes. There was a strong correlation between observed TCR beta diversity and the percentage of naive T cells measured by flow cytometry.

Systemically healthy Caucasian individuals from Russia, some 38 in total and aged about 6 to 100 years, were included as donors. Each donor gave approximately 9.3 milliliters of peripheral blood, collected into EDTA-treated Vacutainer tubes. Ficoll-Paque density-gradient centrifugation was used to isolate PBMCs, with at least 6 million per sample. Total RNA, at least 6 micrograms per sample, was extracted from PBMCs with Trizol reagent. For every donor, an aliquot of PBMCs went through flow cytometry to measure the percentages of naive CD45RAhigh/CD27high T cells. Per the germline V gene, SGHTA is the CDR1 and FQGNSA is the CDR2. V was cut back by 5 bases and J by 4 bases, leaving a gap of 14 bases between them. The CDR3 holds 14 amino acids from the cysteine to the phenylalanine. The CDR3 DNA has 42 bases and is translated from base 1. This clonotype was seen more than once but under ten times. Its cognate antigen has yet to be identified. Base-call qualities are not available, and no considerably larger clone is one nucleotide away.

Libraries were prepared through 5' RACE. TCRdb records Illumina HiSeq 2500 as the sequencer. A second roughly 7 to 11 cycle PCR used a sample-barcoded 5' primer and a J-beta primer mix. Each TCR beta cDNA molecule received a unique molecular identifier from a template-switch 5' adaptor carrying 12 random nucleotides. Each sample yielded at least 2.5 million CDR3-containing paired-end reads. The Mint cDNA synthesis kit, primed by a TRBC-specific oligonucleotide, was used to synthesize first-strand cDNA from all RNA. All cDNA was treated with uracil-DNA glycosylase and then went through a first 18-cycle PCR with the universal primers M1SS and BC2_uni_R. As for the original processing: Each sample was normalized by randomly selecting 1 million high-quality reads, each carrying a distinct molecular identifier. Reads with shared molecular identifiers were discarded instead of being binned into consensus sequences. MiTCR, run with a Q25 quality threshold and the strictest error-elimination algorithm, handled CDR3 identification, clonotype clustering and error correction. A nonparametric unseen species model with Euler transformation was used to estimate lower-bound total TCR beta diversity. The public reads were quality trimmed at Q25 with fastp and then assembled into clones with MiXCR by TCRdb, keeping productive beta chains. Entries that share a CDR3 protein sequence are merged under the most common genes and DNA. These V and J calls derive from TCRdb rather than the authors' analysis. This sample lists fewer than 1.5 million distinct CDR3 sequences; approximately 38% were detected once. Around 8% of the sample is in the top ten clones.

The clonotype comes from a woman between 18 and 30 years old in good health. The sequenced sample was blood. The rearrangement combines TRBV7-2 with TRBJ1-2; the D segment cannot be called with confidence. The DNA reads TGTGCCAGCAGCCAAAGGACGGGAACCTATGGCTACACCTTC. Protein translation: CASSQRTGTYGYTF.